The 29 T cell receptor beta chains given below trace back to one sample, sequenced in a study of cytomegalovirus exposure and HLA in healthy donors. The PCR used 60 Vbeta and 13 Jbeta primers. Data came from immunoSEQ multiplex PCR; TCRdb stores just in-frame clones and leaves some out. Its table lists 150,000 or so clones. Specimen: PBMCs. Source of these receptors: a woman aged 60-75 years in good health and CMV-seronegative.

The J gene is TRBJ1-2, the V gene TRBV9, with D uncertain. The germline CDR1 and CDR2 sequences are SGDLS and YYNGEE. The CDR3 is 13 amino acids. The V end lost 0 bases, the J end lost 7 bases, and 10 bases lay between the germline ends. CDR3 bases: TGTGCCAGCAGCGTAGCTTCAGGTAGTGGCTACACCTTC. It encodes CASSVASGSGYTF.

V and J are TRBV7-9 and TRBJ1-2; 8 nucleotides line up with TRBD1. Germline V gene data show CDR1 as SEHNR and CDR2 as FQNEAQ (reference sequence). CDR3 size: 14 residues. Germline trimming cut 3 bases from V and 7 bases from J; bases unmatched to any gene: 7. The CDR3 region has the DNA TGTGCCAGCAGCTTGGCCGCAGGGGGCTCTGGCTACACCTTC. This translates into CASSLAAGGSGYTF. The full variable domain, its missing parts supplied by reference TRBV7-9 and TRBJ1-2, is DTGVSQNPRHKITKRGQNVTFRCDPISEHNRLYWYRQTLGQGPEFLTYFQNEAQLEKSRLLSDRFSAERPKGSFSTLEIQRTEQGDSAMYLCASSLAAGGSGYTFGSGTRLTVV.

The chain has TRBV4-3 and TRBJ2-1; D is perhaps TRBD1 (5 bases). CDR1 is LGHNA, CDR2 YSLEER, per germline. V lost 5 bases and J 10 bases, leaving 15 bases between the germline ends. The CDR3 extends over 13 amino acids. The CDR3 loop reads CASSRGHFTEQFF. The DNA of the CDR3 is TGCGCCAGCAGCAGGGGCCACTTCACCGAGCAGTTCTTC.

CDR3 region: CASSVGGLEGDIQYF. The CDR3 DNA reads as TGCGCCAGCAGTGTGGGAGGTCTCGAGGGAGACATTCAGTACTTC. The chain combines TRBV10-2 with TRBJ2-4; D is perhaps TRBD2 (6 bases). The CDR3 is made up of 15 amino acids. V dropped 4 bases and J dropped 8 bases, with 18 bases sitting between them. The V gene's germline CDR1 is WSHSY and CDR2 SAAADI.

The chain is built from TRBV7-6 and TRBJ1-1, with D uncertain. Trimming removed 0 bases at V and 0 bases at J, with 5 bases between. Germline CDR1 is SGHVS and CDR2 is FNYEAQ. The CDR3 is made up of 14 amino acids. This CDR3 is CASSLAAVNTEAFF. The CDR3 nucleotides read TGTGCCAGCAGCTTAGCGGCTGTGAACACTGAAGCTTTCTTT.

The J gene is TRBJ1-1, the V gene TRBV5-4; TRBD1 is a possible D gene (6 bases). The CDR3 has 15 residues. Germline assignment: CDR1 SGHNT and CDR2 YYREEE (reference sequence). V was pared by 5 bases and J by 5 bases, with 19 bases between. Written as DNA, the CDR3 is TGTGCCAGCAGACTTCCGGGACAAGAGAGGACTGAAGCTTTCTTT. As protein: CASRLPGQERTEAFF.

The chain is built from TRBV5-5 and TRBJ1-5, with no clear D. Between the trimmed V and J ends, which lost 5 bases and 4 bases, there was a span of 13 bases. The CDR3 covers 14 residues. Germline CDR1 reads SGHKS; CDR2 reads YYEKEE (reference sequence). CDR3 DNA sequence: TGTGCCAGCAGTTCGAGCTCCGGGAATCAGCCCCAGCATTTT. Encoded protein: CASSSSSGNQPQHF. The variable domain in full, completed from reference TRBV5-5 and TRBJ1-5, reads DAGVTQSPTHLIKTRGQQVTLRCSPISGHKSVSWYQQVLGQGPQFIFQYYEKEERGRGNFPDRFSARQFPNYSSELNVNALLLGDSALYLCASSSSSGNQPQHFGDGTRLSIL.

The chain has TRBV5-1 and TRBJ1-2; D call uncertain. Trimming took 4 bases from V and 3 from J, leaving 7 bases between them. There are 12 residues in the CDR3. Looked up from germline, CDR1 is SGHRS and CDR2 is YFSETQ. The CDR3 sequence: CASSAEYYGYTF. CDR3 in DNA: TGCGCCAGCAGCGCGGAATACTATGGCTACACCTTC.

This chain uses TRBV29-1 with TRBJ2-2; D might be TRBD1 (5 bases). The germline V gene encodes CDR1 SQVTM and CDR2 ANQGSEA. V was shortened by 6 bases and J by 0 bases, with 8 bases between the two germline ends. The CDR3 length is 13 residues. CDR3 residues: CSVGATNTGELFF. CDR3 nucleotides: TGCAGCGTAGGGGCTACGAACACCGGGGAGCTGTTTTTT.

The CDR3 sequence is CASSYPRGGGHNEQFF. DNA for the CDR3: TGTGCCAGCAGTTATCCGCGGGGGGGAGGGCACAATGAGCAGTTCTTC. The rearrangement uses TRBV6-6 and TRBJ2-1; 9 bases fit TRBD2. The CDR3 spans 16 residues. CDR1 and CDR2 (germline): MNHNY, SVGAGI (reference sequence). V was clipped by 3 bases and J by 5 bases; unmatched bases: 8.

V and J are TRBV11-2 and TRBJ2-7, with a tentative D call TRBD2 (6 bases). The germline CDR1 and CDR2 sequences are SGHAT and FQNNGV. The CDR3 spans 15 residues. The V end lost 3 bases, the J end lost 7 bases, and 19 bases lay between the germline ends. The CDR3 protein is CASSFGGTLVLEQYF. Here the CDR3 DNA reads TGTGCCAGCAGCTTTGGGGGGACTCTCGTTTTGGAGCAGTACTTC.

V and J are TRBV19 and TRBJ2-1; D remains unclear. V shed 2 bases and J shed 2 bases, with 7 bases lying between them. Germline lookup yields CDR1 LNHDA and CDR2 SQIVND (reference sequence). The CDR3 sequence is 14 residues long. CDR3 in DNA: TGTGCCAGTAGTATATCCGCGGCCTACAATGAGCAGTTCTTC. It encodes CASSISAAYNEQFF.

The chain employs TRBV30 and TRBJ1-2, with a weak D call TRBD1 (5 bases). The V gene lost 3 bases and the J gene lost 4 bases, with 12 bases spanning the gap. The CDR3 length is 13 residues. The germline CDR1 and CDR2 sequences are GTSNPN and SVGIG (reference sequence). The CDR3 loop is CAWSLDRGYGYTF. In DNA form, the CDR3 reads TGTGCCTGGAGCTTAGACAGAGGCTATGGCTACACCTTC.

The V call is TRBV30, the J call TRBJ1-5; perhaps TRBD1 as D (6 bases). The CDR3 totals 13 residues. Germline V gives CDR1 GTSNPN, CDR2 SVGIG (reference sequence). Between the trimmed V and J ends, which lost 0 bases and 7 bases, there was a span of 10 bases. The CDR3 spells CAWSVTGTQPQHF. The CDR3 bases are TGTGCCTGGAGTGTAACAGGGACCCAGCCCCAGCATTTT.

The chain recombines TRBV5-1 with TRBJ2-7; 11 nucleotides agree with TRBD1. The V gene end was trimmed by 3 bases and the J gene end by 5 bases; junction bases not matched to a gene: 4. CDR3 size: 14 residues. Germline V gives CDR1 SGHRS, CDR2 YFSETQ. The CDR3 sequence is CASSWGQGGNEQYF. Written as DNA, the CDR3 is TGCGCCAGCAGCTGGGGACAGGGGGGCAACGAGCAGTACTTC.

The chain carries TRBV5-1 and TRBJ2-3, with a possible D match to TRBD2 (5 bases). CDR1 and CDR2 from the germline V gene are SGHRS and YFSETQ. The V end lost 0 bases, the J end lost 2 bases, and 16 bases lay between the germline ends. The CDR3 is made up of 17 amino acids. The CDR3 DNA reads TGCGCCAGCAGCTTGGCCTTCGAGGGCCCACTCACAGATACGCAGTATTTT. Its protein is CASSLAFEGPLTDTQYF.

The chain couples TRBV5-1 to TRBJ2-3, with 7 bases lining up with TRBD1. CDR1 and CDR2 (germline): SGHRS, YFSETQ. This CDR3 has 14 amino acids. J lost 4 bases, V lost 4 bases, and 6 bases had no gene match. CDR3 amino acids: CASSPGQKSDTQYF. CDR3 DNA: TGCGCCAGCAGCCCGGGACAGAAATCAGATACGCAGTATTTT.

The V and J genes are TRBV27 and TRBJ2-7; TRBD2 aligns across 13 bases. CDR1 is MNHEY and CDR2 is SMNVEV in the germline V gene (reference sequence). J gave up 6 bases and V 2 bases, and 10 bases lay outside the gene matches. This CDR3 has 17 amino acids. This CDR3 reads CASSLRTSGSMVPEQYF. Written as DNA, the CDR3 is TGTGCCAGCAGTTTAAGGACTAGCGGGAGTATGGTCCCCGAGCAGTACTTC.

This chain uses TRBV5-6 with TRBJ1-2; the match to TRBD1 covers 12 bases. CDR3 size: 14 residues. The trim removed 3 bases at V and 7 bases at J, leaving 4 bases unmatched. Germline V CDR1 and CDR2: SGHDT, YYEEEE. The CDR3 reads CASSWDRGQSGYTF. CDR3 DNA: TGTGCCAGCAGCTGGGACAGGGGGCAAAGTGGCTACACCTTC.

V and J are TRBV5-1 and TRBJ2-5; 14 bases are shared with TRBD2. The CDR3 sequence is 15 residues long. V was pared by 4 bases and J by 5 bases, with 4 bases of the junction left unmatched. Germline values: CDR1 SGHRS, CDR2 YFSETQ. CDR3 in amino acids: CASSPGTSGGETQYF. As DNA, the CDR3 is TGCGCCAGCAGCCCCGGGACTAGCGGGGGTGAGACCCAGTACTTC.

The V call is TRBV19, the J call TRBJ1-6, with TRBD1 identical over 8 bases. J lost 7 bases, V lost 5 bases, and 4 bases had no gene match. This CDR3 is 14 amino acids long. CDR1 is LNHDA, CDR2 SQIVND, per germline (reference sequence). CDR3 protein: CASSGGQANSPLHF. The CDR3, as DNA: TGTGCCAGTAGTGGGGGACAGGCGAATTCACCCCTCCACTTT.

The CDR3 DNA reads TGCAGCGTTTACGACTCCCGCTCCTACGAGCAGTACTTC. Translating it yields CSVYDSRSYEQYF. This sequence joins TRBV29-1 and TRBJ2-7; the D is unclear. Per the germline V gene, CDR1 is SQVTM and CDR2 is ANQGSEA. CDR3 length equals 13 residues. Trimming shortened V by 5 bases and J by 0 bases, and 11 bases separated the two germline ends.

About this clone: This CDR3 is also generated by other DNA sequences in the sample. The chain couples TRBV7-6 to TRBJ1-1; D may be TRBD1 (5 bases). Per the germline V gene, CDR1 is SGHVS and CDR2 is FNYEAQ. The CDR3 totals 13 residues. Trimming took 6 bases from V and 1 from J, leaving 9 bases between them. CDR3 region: CASSLQENTEAFF. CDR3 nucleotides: TGTGCCAGCAGTTTACAGGAGAACACTGAAGCTTTCTTT.

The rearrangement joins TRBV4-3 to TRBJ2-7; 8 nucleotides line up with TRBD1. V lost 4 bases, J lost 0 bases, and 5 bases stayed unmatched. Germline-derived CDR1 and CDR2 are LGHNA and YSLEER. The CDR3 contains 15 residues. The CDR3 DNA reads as TGCGCCAGCAGCCGAGACAGGGGCCGCTCCTACGAGCAGTACTTC. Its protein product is CASSRDRGRSYEQYF.

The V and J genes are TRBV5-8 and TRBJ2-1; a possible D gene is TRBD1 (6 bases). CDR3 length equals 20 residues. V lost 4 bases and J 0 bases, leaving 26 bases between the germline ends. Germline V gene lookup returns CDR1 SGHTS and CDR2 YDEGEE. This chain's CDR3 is CASSPWGGQYPRSSYNEQFF. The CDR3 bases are TGTGCCAGCAGCCCCTGGGGTGGACAGTATCCCAGGAGCTCCTACAATGAGCAGTTCTTC.

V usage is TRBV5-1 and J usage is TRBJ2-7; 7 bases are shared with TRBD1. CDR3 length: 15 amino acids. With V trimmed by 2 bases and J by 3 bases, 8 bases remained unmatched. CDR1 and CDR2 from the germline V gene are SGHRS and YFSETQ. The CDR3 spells CASSLGAAGGYEQYF. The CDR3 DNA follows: TGCGCCAGCAGCTTAGGGGCGGCAGGGGGCTACGAGCAGTACTTC.

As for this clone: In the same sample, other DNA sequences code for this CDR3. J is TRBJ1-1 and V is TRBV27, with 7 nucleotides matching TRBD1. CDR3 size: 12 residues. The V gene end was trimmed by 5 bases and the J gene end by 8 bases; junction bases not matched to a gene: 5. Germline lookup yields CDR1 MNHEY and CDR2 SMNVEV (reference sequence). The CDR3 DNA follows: TGTGCCAGCAGTCCGACAGGGTTCGAAGCTTTCTTT. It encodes CASSPTGFEAFF.

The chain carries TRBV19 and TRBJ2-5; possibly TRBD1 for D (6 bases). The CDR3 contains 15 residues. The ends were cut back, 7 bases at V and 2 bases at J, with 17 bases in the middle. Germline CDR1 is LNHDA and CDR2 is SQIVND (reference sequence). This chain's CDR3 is CASKRVQGGQETQYF. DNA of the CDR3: TGTGCCAGTAAGAGGGTCCAAGGGGGACAAGAGACCCAGTACTTC.

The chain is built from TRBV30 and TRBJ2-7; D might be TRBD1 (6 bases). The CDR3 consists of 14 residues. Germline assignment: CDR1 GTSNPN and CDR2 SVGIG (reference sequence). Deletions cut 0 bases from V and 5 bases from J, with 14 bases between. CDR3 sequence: CAWSVLGALDEQYF. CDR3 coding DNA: TGTGCCTGGAGTGTACTGGGGGCGCTGGACGAGCAGTACTTC.